What follows are 16 T cell receptor beta chains derived from one specimen sequenced in a study of blood T cells in healthy people across ages. A second about 7 to 12 cycle PCR used barcoded and J-beta primers. TCRdb recomputed calls from the 5' RACE reads with MiXCR, one row per CDR3 protein. The sample consists of hundreds of thousands of distinct CDR3 sequences, 40% to 50% of them appearing once. Sequences were obtained from blood. The receptor source for this set is a man aged 55 to 69 in good health.

J is TRBJ1-2 and V is TRBV6-6; D remains ambiguous. Between the trimmed V and J ends, which lost 4 bases and 1 base, there was a span of 19 bases. This CDR3 has 17 amino acids. The germline V gene has CDR1 MNHNY and CDR2 SVGAGI (reference sequence). The CDR3 protein is CASSSIGPLGFNYGYTF. CDR3 sequence (DNA): TGTGCCAGCAGTTCCATCGGCCCTTTAGGGTTTAACTATGGCTACACCTTC.

V usage is TRBV24-1 and J usage is TRBJ2-7, with D possibly TRBD2 on 5 matching bases. The J call is doubtful: the DNA matches TRBJ2-5 better. The CDR3 spans 14 residues. Looked up from germline, CDR1 is KGHDR and CDR2 is SFDVKD. The CDR3: CATSETDVRGTQYF. CDR3 in DNA: TGTGCCACCAGTGAAACGGACGTCCGGGGGACCCAGTACTTC.

The chain is built from TRBV7-9 and TRBJ1-2, with a tentative D call TRBD1 (5 bases). V lost 3 bases and J 4 bases, leaving 18 bases between the germline ends. The CDR3 runs to 16 residues. Germline CDR1 is SEHNR and CDR2 is FQNEAQ (reference sequence). CDR3 DNA: TGTGCCAGCAGCTTCATGATGACAGATTTAATCTATGGCTACACCTTC. This encodes CASSFMMTDLIYGYTF.

In its sample, this clonotype was seen a few times. The genes are TRBV7-3 and TRBJ2-1; D remains unclear. CDR1 and CDR2 (germline): SGHTA, FQGTGA. V lost 0 bases, J lost 9 bases, and 15 bases lay in between. CDR3 size: 15 residues. CDR3 DNA sequence: TGTGCCAGCAGCTTAACGTCAATGGGTTCAGGTGAGCAGTTCTTC. This sequence encodes CASSLTSMGSGEQFF. Drawing the rest from reference TRBV7-3 and TRBJ2-1, the complete variable domain is GAGVSQTPSNKVTEKGKYVELRCDPISGHTALYWYRQSLGQGPEFLIYFQGTGAADDSGLPNDRFFAVRPEGSVSTLKIQRTERGDSAVYLCASSLTSMGSGEQFFGPGTRLTVL.

This sequence joins TRBV6-5 and TRBJ2-1, with 15 bases that match TRBD2. V dropped 3 bases and J dropped 9; count of bases not matched to a gene: 6. Germline CDR1 and CDR2: MNHEY and SVGAGI. CDR3 length: 16 residues. Here the CDR3 DNA reads TGTGCCAGCAGTTATGCCCGGACTAGCGGGGGGGCTGAGCAGTTCTTC. Translating it yields CASSYARTSGGAEQFF.

The CDR3 DNA reads TGTGCCAGCAGTTACTCATTTGGATCGGGGGAAAAACTGTTTTTT. Its protein is CASSYSFGSGEKLFF. The chain employs TRBV6-5 and TRBJ1-4; D unresolved. Germline loops: CDR1 MNHEY, CDR2 SVGAGI. V was pared by 0 bases and J by 8 bases, with 13 bases between. CDR3 length: 15 amino acids.

This chain uses TRBV20-1 with TRBJ1-2, with D unresolved. V gave up 2 bases and J gave up 11 bases, with 12 bases separating them. CDR3 size: 11 residues. Germline loops: CDR1 DFQATT, CDR2 SNEGSKA (reference sequence). Written as DNA, the CDR3 is TGCAGTGCTAGACCCGGGGTTCGATACACCTTC. It translates to CSARPGVRYTF.

The chain recombines TRBV9 with TRBJ2-3; maybe TRBD1 (5 bases). The CDR3 consists of 15 residues. Germline V gene sequence: CDR1 SGDLS, CDR2 YYNGEE. The germline V and J ends were trimmed by 0 bases and 0 bases, with 8 bases remaining between them. The CDR3 loop is CASSVARQSTDTQYF. The CDR3 region has the DNA TGTGCCAGCAGCGTAGCTCGACAGAGCACAGATACGCAGTATTTT.

V is TRBV12-3 or TRBV12-4 and J is TRBJ1-4, with D perhaps TRBD1 (6 bases). The V gene lost 5 bases and the J gene lost 8 bases, with 15 bases spanning the gap. This CDR3 is built from 14 residues. The CDR3, as DNA: TGTGCCAGCAGTGCCCCTGGACAGATGGAAAAACTGTTTTTT. This codes for CASSAPGQMEKLFF.

This chain links TRBV20-1 with TRBJ1-2, with a possible D match to TRBD1 (6 bases). Germline V gives CDR1 DFQATT, CDR2 SNEGSKA (reference sequence). The V end lost 5 bases, the J end lost 1 base, and 11 bases lay between the germline ends. The CDR3 totals 13 residues. CDR3 in amino acids: CSAVKQGNYGYTF. Here the CDR3 DNA reads TGCAGTGCTGTCAAACAGGGTAACTATGGCTACACCTTC.

The chain uses TRBV29-1 and TRBJ2-6, with 8 bases aligning to TRBD1. The CDR3 is 15 residues long. CDR1 and CDR2 from the germline V gene are SQVTM and ANQGSEA. Trimming at V came to 7 bases and at J to 0 bases, leaving 5 bases not matched to a gene. In nucleotides, the CDR3 is TGCAGCGCCGGGACAGGCTACTCTGGGGCCAACGTCCTGACTTTC. Protein product: CSAGTGYSGANVLTF. Full variable domain (rest looked up from reference TRBV29-1 and TRBJ2-6): SAVISQKPSRDICQRGTSLTIQCQVDSQVTMMFWYRQQPGQSLTLIATANQGSEATYESGFVIDKFPISRPNLTFSTLTVSNMSPEDSSIYLCSAGTGYSGANVLTFGAGSRLTVL.

This clonotype was detected only once. The V call is TRBV14, the J call TRBJ2-4; TRBD2 agrees at 12 bases. Matching the DNA end better, TRBJ2-7 makes the J call doubtful. Germline CDR1 SGHDN, CDR2 FVKESK. The CDR3 is 18 amino acids. This CDR3 is CASSQELVGLAGNYEQYF. The CDR3, as DNA: TGTGCCAGCAGCCAAGAGTTGGTAGGACTAGCGGGGAACTACGAGCAGTACTTC.

This chain links TRBV28 with TRBJ2-5; D may be TRBD2 (5 bases). With 6 bases removed from V and 1 base from J, the gap between germline ends came to 15 bases. CDR1 is MDHEN and CDR2 is SYDVKM in the germline V gene. The CDR3 sequence is 15 residues long. The CDR3 DNA reads TGTGCCAGCAGGAGAGGACCCGGGGTCCAAGAGACCCAGTACTTC. Amino acids: CASRRGPGVQETQYF.

The chain combines TRBV5-1 with TRBJ1-2; weak D call: TRBD1 (5 bases). Germline V gives CDR1 SGHRS, CDR2 YFSETQ. Trimming removed 0 bases from V and 3 bases from J, with 9 bases in between. This CDR3 contains 14 residues. The CDR3 region is CASSLGQTYYGYTF. CDR3 coding DNA: TGCGCCAGCAGCTTGGGACAGACTTACTATGGCTACACCTTC.

Points on this clonotype: This may be a read error, as it is one base from a much larger clone. As DNA, the CDR3 is TGCAGCATACCTCCCGGGACAGGGGTAAATGAGCAGTACTTC. Its translation: CSIPPGTGVNEQYF. The gene calls are TRBV29-1 and TRBJ2-5; 10 bases line up with TRBD1. V trimming: 8 bases; J trimming: 11 bases; junction bases outside the gene matches: 17. This CDR3 has 14 residues. Looked up from germline, CDR1 is SQVTM and CDR2 is ANQGSEA.

This chain links TRBV6-2 or TRBV6-3 with TRBJ1-5, with TRBD1 matching 8 bases. This CDR3 spans 15 amino acids. Germline lookup yields CDR1 MNHEY and CDR2 SVGEGT. V was pared by 6 bases and J by 4 bases, with 8 bases of the junction left unmatched. Here the CDR3 reads CASSRAGQGNQPQHF. CDR3 coding DNA: TGTGCCAGCAGCCGGGCCGGACAGGGTAATCAGCCCCAGCATTTT.